These 11 T cell receptor beta chains came from one sample sequenced in a study of CD8 T cells in ankylosing spondylitis. Findings and caveats of the study: Roughly eight highly homologous variants made up a TCR beta motif that seemed to typify ankylosing spondylitis blood.

What these receptors recognize is not known. Each CDR3 protein is one row after TCRdb ran MiXCR on the 5' RACE reads. The repertoire holds about 840,000 distinct CDR3 sequences, with about 10% as singletons. Sequenced sample: blood, either unsorted or a sorted T cell fraction (not recorded which). The receptor source for this set is a male donor with ankylosing spondylitis.

The V call is TRBV4-3, the J call TRBJ2-3; a weak D match, TRBD1 (5 bases). Trimming cost V 5 bases and J 4 bases, with 16 bases left between them. Germline CDR1 and CDR2: LGHNA and YSLEER. The CDR3 runs to 15 residues. CDR3 in DNA: TGCGCCAGCAGCTCGAGCCTCCTGGGGCCAGATACGCAGTATTTT. This codes for CASSSSLLGPDTQYF.

This clonotype was detected a few times. V gene TRBV7-8 combines with J gene TRBJ2-3, with D maybe TRBD2 (5 bases). Germline CDR1 SGHVS, CDR2 FQNEAQ. The germline V and J ends were trimmed by 1 base and 4 bases, with 12 bases remaining between them. The CDR3 contains 15 residues. The CDR3: CASSLEPLRADTQYF. In DNA form, the CDR3 reads TGTGCCAGCAGCTTAGAGCCGTTGCGGGCAGATACGCAGTATTTT.

This clonotype has just a few counts. The rearrangement links TRBV20-1 to TRBJ2-7; the D gene is possibly TRBD1 (6 bases). CDR3 size: 14 residues. With 3 bases removed from V and 3 bases from J, the gap between germline ends came to 15 bases. CDR1 is DFQATT, CDR2 SNEGSKA, per germline (reference sequence). The CDR3 sequence: CSARKDSTSYEQYF. DNA for the CDR3: TGCAGTGCTAGGAAGGACAGTACAAGCTACGAGCAGTACTTC.

This clonotype has just a few counts. The chain combines TRBV3-1 with TRBJ1-2, with D unresolved. The CDR3 is 16 residues long. Germline-derived CDR1 and CDR2 are LGHDT and YNNKEL (reference sequence). V lost 0 bases, J lost 0 bases, and 11 bases lay in between. The CDR3 coding sequence is TGTGCCAGCAGCCAAGATTGGGCGGTGGCTAACTATGGCTACACCTTC. Translated, it gives CASSQDWAVANYGYTF.

This rearrangement joins TRBV7-8 to TRBJ2-1; D ambiguous. CDR1 SGHVS and CDR2 FQNEAQ come from the germline V gene. The CDR3 extends over 16 amino acids. Trimming took off 5 bases at V and 6 bases at J, with 20 bases between the two ends. The CDR3 sequence is CASSLYHQVGSNEQFF. The CDR3, as DNA: TGTGCCAGCAGCCTATACCACCAAGTAGGGTCCAATGAGCAGTTCTTC.

The genes are TRBV4-2 and TRBJ2-5; D is perhaps TRBD2 (5 bases). Trimming pared 0 bases from V and 2 bases from J, leaving 10 bases between. CDR1 and CDR2 from the germline V gene are LGHNA and YNFKEQ. This CDR3 spans 15 amino acids. CDR3 in DNA: TGTGCCAGCAGCCAAGACCGGACTCAGCAAGAGACCCAGTACTTC. This codes for CASSQDRTQQETQYF.

The rearrangement links TRBV4-1 to TRBJ2-7, with TRBD1 identical over 9 bases. Trimming cost V 0 bases and J 2 bases; bases outside gene matches: 11. Germline lookup yields CDR1 MGHRA and CDR2 YSYEKL. There are 18 residues in the CDR3. The CDR3 reads CASSQDPGRQGVPYEQYF. CDR3 nucleotides: TGCGCCAGCAGCCAAGACCCCGGCCGACAGGGGGTACCCTACGAGCAGTACTTC.

There are many counts of this clonotype. The junction differs from germline at one of its ends, possibly a read error. The rearrangement joins TRBV5-1 to TRBJ1-1, with D hard to call. The CDR3 runs 11 residues. Per the germline V gene, CDR1 is SGHRS and CDR2 is YFSETQ. The CDR3 DNA sequence: TGTGCCAGCAGCTCAAACACTGAAGCTTTCTTT. Amino acids: CASSSNTEAFF.

This clonotype was seen many times. CDR3 sequence: CASSLQGIYGYTF. CDR3 bases: TGTGCCAGCAGTTTACAAGGGATCTATGGCTACACCTTC. This chain links TRBV12-3 or TRBV12-4 with TRBJ1-2; D gene unclear. There are 13 residues in the CDR3. Trimming stripped 2 bases from V and 4 bases from J, with 8 bases between.

A few counts support this clonotype. The rearrangement links TRBV6-1 to TRBJ2-7, with 7 bases identical to TRBD1. Losses at the gene ends were 3 bases for V and 2 bases for J; bases not matched to a gene: 4. The germline CDR1 and CDR2 sequences are MNHNS and SASEGT. The CDR3 totals 14 residues. DNA of the CDR3: TGTGCCAGCAGTGAGAACAGGGGAACCTACGAGCAGTACTTC. Its translation is CASSENRGTYEQYF.

This clonotype was seen a few times. The chain joins TRBV12-3 or TRBV12-4 to TRBJ1-3; D not certain. The germline V and J ends were trimmed by 6 bases and 2 bases, with 11 bases remaining between them. The CDR3 totals 14 residues. The CDR3 protein is CASRRQDPGNTIYF. In DNA, the CDR3 is TGTGCCAGCAGGCGCCAAGATCCTGGAAACACCATATATTTT.